A selection of T cell receptor beta chains follows, all from one sample in a study of response to subunit inactivated influenza vaccine. TCRdb passed the RT-PCR reads through MiXCR, listing each CDR3 protein once. In the table there are approximately 700,000 distinct CDR3 sequences, about 15% of which are singletons. Sequences were derived from PBMCs from blood, sampled 12 days after vaccination. These receptors were taken from a man aged 50 or older who received an inactivated influenza vaccine. CDR3s include the opening cysteine and the closing phenylalanine or tryptophan. The D gene is left open where the match is weak. A clone size is listed for some rows: how often the clone was seen (once, few, many), or a class if it is expanded.

j_call clone_size v_call d_call cdr3_nt cdr3_aa
TRBJ2-5 NA TRBV3-1 NA TGTGCCAGCATCGAAGGGGAGACCCAGTACTTC CASIEGETQYF
TRBJ1-4 many TRBV6-5 TRBD1 TGTGCCAGCAGTTTAACAGGGGGCAGCGGTGAAAAACTGTTTTTT CASSLTGGSGEKLFF
TRBJ2-7 NA TRBV28 TRBD1 TGTGCCAGCCGATCGGGGACAGGGGTCCACGAGCAGTACTTC CASRSGTGVHEQYF
TRBJ2-5 NA TRBV5-1 TRBD1 TGCGCCAGCGCTGGAGGGACAGGGGGCCAAGAGACCCAGTACTTC CASAGGTGGQETQYF
TRBJ1-1 few TRBV18 NA TGTGCCAGCTCACCTTTCGAGCGAGTTGGGCCCGAAGCTTTCTTT CASSPFERVGPEAFF
TRBJ2-3 few TRBV5-1 NA TGCGCCAGCAGCTCGGCAGTCTACCTGGGGGCAGATACGCAGTATTTT CASSSAVYLGADTQYF
TRBJ1-1 NA TRBV7-8 NA TGTGCCAGCAGCTTACATCCCAGGAACACTGAAGCTTTCTTT CASSLHPRNTEAFF
TRBJ1-2 few TRBV6-1 NA TGTGCCAGCAACCCCTCCGGATACTATGGCTACACCTTC CASNPSGYYGYTF
TRBJ2-6 NA TRBV7-3 NA TGTGCCAGCAGCTTAGACGGACCCTCTGGGGCCAACGTCCTGACTTTC CASSLDGPSGANVLTF
TRBJ2-4 few TRBV11-2 TRBD1 TGTGCCAGCAGCTTAAGCCCCCGGACAGGGATAAACATTCAGTACTTC CASSLSPRTGINIQYF
TRBJ2-1 few TRBV4-1 NA TGCGCCAGCAGCCTGGATACCGGGGGTGAGCAGTTCTTC CASSLDTGGEQFF
TRBJ2-5 NA TRBV4-3 NA TGCGCCAGCAGCCAAGATGCCCCGGGACGTCGCCAAGAGACCCAGTACTTC CASSQDAPGRRQETQYF
TRBJ1-1 few TRBV29-1 TRBD1 TGCAGCGTGAAGGGACAGGGGGCTACGACTGAAGCTTTCTTT CSVKGQGATTEAFF
TRBJ2-7 NA TRBV4-2 NA TGTGCCAGCAGCCGCGCCCTGGACAGCTCCTACGAGCAGTACTTC CASSRALDSSYEQYF
TRBJ2-7 few TRBV20-1 NA TGCAGTGCCCGGGACCCGGGCGAGCAGTACTTC CSARDPGEQYF
TRBJ2-2 NA TRBV20-1 NA TGCAGTGCTAGTAGGTTCAGGCTCAACACCGGGGAGCTGTTTTTT CSASRFRLNTGELFF
TRBJ2-7 few TRBV18 NA TGTGCCAGCTCACCAGGAACAAAGCGGTACGAGCAGTACTTC CASSPGTKRYEQYF
TRBJ2-1 NA TRBV28 NA TGTGCCAGCAGTTTATCGGAACTAGTGTCCTACAATGAGCAGTTCTTC CASSLSELVSYNEQFF
TRBJ2-6 NA TRBV11-3 NA TGTGCCAGCAGCTCTCGTTCCCGCTCTGGGGCCAACGTCCTGACTTTC CASSSRSRSGANVLTF
TRBJ1-2 NA TRBV28 TRBD1 TGTGCCAGCAGTTTAGGAGACAGGGGTGGCTACACCTTC CASSLGDRGGYTF